These 19 T cell receptor beta chains were sequenced from one sample in a study of shared clonotypes between healthy human individuals. The assay was immunoSEQ multiplex PCR, and TCRdb's table has in-frame clones only and misses some. Here the sample spans about 1 million clones, around 74% being singletons. Source material: memory CD4+ T cells sorted from blood. Documented subset: CD45RA-negative fraction. The receptors shown here come from a young man in good health.

V gene TRBV10-1 combines with J gene TRBJ2-5; 8 bases line up with TRBD1. The CDR3 sequence is 13 residues long. The germline V gene has CDR1 WNHNN and CDR2 SYGVQD (reference sequence). Unmatched junction bases numbered 3, after V lost 5 bases and J lost 4 bases. In DNA form, the CDR3 reads TGCGCCAGCAGTACAGGGGGAGGAGAGACCCAGTACTTC. It is translated as CASSTGGGETQYF.

The chain is built from TRBV9 and TRBJ1-1; D uncertain. This CDR3 has 16 residues. Looked up from germline, CDR1 is SGDLS and CDR2 is YYNGEE. V dropped 3 bases and J dropped 1 base, with 16 bases sitting between them. The CDR3 sequence: CASSGEPRPGNTEAFF. The DNA of the CDR3 is TGTGCCAGCAGCGGAGAGCCTCGGCCGGGGAACACTGAAGCTTTCTTT. The complete variable domain, with remaining parts taken from reference TRBV9 and TRBJ1-1, reads DSGVTQTPKHLITATGQRVTLRCSPRSGDLSVYWYQQSLDQGLQFLIQYYNGEERAKGNILERFSAQQFPDLHSELNLSSLELGDSALYFCASSGEPRPGNTEAFFGQGTRLTVV.

This clone has a single count. This chain joins TRBV2 and TRBJ1-5; TRBD1 agrees at 9 bases. The CDR3 has 15 amino acids. Germline loops: CDR1 SNHLY, CDR2 FYNNEI. Trimming removed 6 bases from V and 1 base from J; junction bases left unmatched: 4. As DNA, the CDR3 is TGTGCCAGCAGCGGGGGACAGGGAAGCAATCAGCCCCAGCATTTT. It codes for CASSGGQGSNQPQHF.

The chain couples TRBV20-1 to TRBJ2-3; D is unclear. Trimming left V 7 bases short and J 5 bases short, with 7 bases between. This CDR3 region has 10 residues. Germline V gene data show CDR1 as DFQATT and CDR2 as SNEGSKA (reference sequence). CDR3 nucleotide sequence: TGCAGTGTTGCGAAAGATACGCAGTATTTT. This gives the protein CSVAKDTQYF.

This clone occurred a few times. The rearrangement joins TRBV7-2 to TRBJ2-7, with TRBD2 as a possible D gene (6 bases). V gave up 5 bases and J gave up 7 bases, with 27 bases separating them. This CDR3 is 17 amino acids long. Germline CDR1 SGHTA, CDR2 FQGNSA. The CDR3 reads CASSTRGGAGHYEEQYF. The DNA of the CDR3 is TGTGCCAGCAGCACAAGAGGAGGGGCGGGCCACTACGAAGAGCAGTACTTC.

V and J are TRBV18 and TRBJ1-5; TRBD1 might be the D (5 bases). The CDR3 extends over 13 amino acids. Germline V gives CDR1 KGHSH, CDR2 LQKENI. V shed 6 bases and J shed 6 bases, with 12 bases lying between them. CDR3 in amino acids: CASSETVVQPQHF. The CDR3 coding sequence is TGTGCCAGCTCCGAGACAGTGGTTCAGCCCCAGCATTTT.

V is TRBV4-1 and J is TRBJ2-3, with 7 nucleotides matching TRBD2. The V gene end was trimmed by 1 base and the J gene end by 4 bases; junction bases not matched to a gene: 8. The germline V gene has CDR1 MGHRA and CDR2 YSYEKL. CDR3 length: 16 amino acids. The CDR3, as DNA: TGCGCCAGCAGCCAAGCGGGAGGACTACTCTCAGATACGCAGTATTTT. Encoded protein: CASSQAGGLLSDTQYF.

V usage is TRBV7-2 and J usage is TRBJ2-7; perhaps TRBD2 as D (5 bases). In germline, CDR1 is SGHTA, CDR2 FQGNSA. Between the trimmed V and J ends, which lost 1 base and 9 bases, there was a span of 10 bases. The CDR3 is made up of 12 amino acids. This CDR3 reads CASSLGGPGQYF. In nucleotides, the CDR3 is TGTGCCAGCAGCTTAGGAGGGCCTGGGCAGTACTTC.

This clone occurred a few times. V usage is TRBV27 and J usage is TRBJ2-7; D is possibly TRBD2 (7 bases). This CDR3 spans 15 amino acids. Trimming shortened V by 5 bases and J by 5 bases, and 19 bases separated the two germline ends. CDR1 MNHEY and CDR2 SMNVEV come from the germline V gene (reference sequence). Here the CDR3 DNA reads TGTGCCAGCAGTCCTAGGGCGGGGGCGGGAAACGAGCAGTACTTC. As protein: CASSPRAGAGNEQYF.

This clone has only one observation. A much larger clone differs by one base, so this may be a read error. The chain has TRBV7-2 and TRBJ1-4; 7 nucleotides line up with TRBD1. This CDR3 has 14 residues. The V gene end was trimmed by 5 bases and the J gene end by 2 bases; junction bases not matched to a gene: 2. The germline gives CDR1 SGHTA, CDR2 FQGNSA. The CDR3 here is CASSPGGTNEKLFF. DNA for the CDR3: TGTGCCAGCAGCCCAGGGGGGACTAATGAAAAACTGTTTTTT.

This chain uses TRBV6-1 with TRBJ2-2; D is unresolved. This CDR3 spans 16 amino acids. The V end lost 2 bases, the J end lost 5 bases, and 15 bases lay between the germline ends. The germline V gene has CDR1 MNHNS and CDR2 SASEGT. The CDR3 sequence is CASSEIAHPRTGELFF. CDR3 bases: TGTGCCAGCAGTGAAATTGCACACCCACGGACCGGGGAGCTGTTTTTT.

The chain has TRBV30 and TRBJ2-7; 10 nucleotides line up with TRBD1. The junction had 7 bases not matched to a gene; V was cut back by 5 bases and J by 3 bases. The length of the CDR3 is 14 residues. Germline-derived CDR1 and CDR2 are GTSNPN and SVGIG (reference sequence). This CDR3 reads CAWEVRTGGYEQYF. The CDR3 nucleotides are TGTGCCTGGGAGGTCAGGACAGGGGGCTACGAGCAGTACTTC.

In this sample, this clone turned up a few times. The chain links TRBV6-1 to TRBJ1-1; perhaps TRBD1 as D (5 bases). The CDR3 contains 15 residues. CDR1 and CDR2 (germline): MNHNS, SASEGT. V lost 3 bases and J 1 base, leaving 12 bases between the germline ends. The CDR3 here is CASSDLGRANTEAFF. The DNA of the CDR3 is TGTGCCAGCAGTGACCTTGGCAGGGCGAACACTGAAGCTTTCTTT.

This clone was seen a single time. J is TRBJ2-7 and V is TRBV4-2; 7 bases match TRBD2. V was clipped by 2 bases and J by 7 bases; unmatched bases: 14. This CDR3 contains 16 residues. Per the germline V gene, CDR1 is LGHNA and CDR2 is YNFKEQ. CDR3 loop: CASSQTDGGEALEQYF. The CDR3 bases are TGTGCCAGCAGCCAAACGGATGGGGGGGAGGCCTTGGAGCAGTACTTC.

The V and J genes are TRBV2 and TRBJ1-5; possible D gene TRBD1, 6 bases. In germline, CDR1 is SNHLY, CDR2 FYNNEI. Trimming pared 6 bases from V and 5 bases from J, leaving 14 bases between. This CDR3 is built from 14 residues. The DNA for the CDR3 is TGTGCCAGCAGGAGGGGGGGGGAGGATCAGCCCCAGCATTTT. Encoded protein: CASRRGGEDQPQHF.

This clone was counted at least ten times. The chain links TRBV5-1 to TRBJ2-7; D is undetermined. The CDR3 covers 15 residues. Germline values: CDR1 SGHRS, CDR2 YFSETQ. The ends were cut back, 0 bases at V and 0 bases at J, with 10 bases in the middle. The CDR3 region is CASSLGTSSSYEQYF. The CDR3 DNA reads TGCGCCAGCAGCTTGGGCACCAGTAGCTCCTACGAGCAGTACTTC. The variable domain in full, with the rest retrieved from reference TRBV5-1 and TRBJ2-7, is KAGVTQTPRYLIKTRGQQVTLSCSPISGHRSVSWYQQTPGQGLQFLFEYFSETQRNKGNFPGRFSGRQFSNSRSEMNVSTLELGDSALYLCASSLGTSSSYEQYFGPGTRLTVT.

This clone was seen a single time. In nucleotides, the CDR3 is TGTGCCAGCTCACCACCGTCTAGCCTAAGCTCCTACAATGAGCAGTTCTTC. It codes for CASSPPSSLSSYNEQFF. The chain combines TRBV18 with TRBJ2-1; a weak D match, TRBD2 (5 bases). The CDR3 contains 17 residues. The V gene's germline CDR1 is KGHSH and CDR2 LQKENI. The ends were cut back, 0 bases at V and 0 bases at J, with 12 bases in the middle. Filled out from reference TRBV18 and TRBJ2-1, the complete variable domain reads NAGVMQNPRHLVRRRGQEARLRCSPMKGHSHVYWYRQLPEEGLKFMVYLQKENIIDESGMPKERFSAEFPKEGPSILRIQQVVRGDSAAYFCASSPPSSLSSYNEQFFGPGTRLTVL.

In nucleotides, the CDR3 is TGCGCCAGCAGCTTGGCCTGGGCGCTTGTGGATGAGCAGTTCTTC. Protein: CASSLAWALVDEQFF. The chain has TRBV5-1 and TRBJ2-1; no clear D. Trimming pared 0 bases from V and 8 bases from J, leaving 15 bases between. Per the germline V gene, CDR1 is SGHRS and CDR2 is YFSETQ. The CDR3 loop spans 15 amino acids. The variable domain in full, with the rest retrieved from reference TRBV5-1 and TRBJ2-1, is KAGVTQTPRYLIKTRGQQVTLSCSPISGHRSVSWYQQTPGQGLQFLFEYFSETQRNKGNFPGRFSGRQFSNSRSEMNVSTLELGDSALYLCASSLAWALVDEQFFGPGTRLTVL.

V and J are TRBV7-8 and TRBJ1-1, with TRBD1 matching 7 bases. This CDR3 spans 15 amino acids. Germline V gives CDR1 SGHVS, CDR2 FQNEAQ. The trim removed 5 bases at V and 0 bases at J, leaving 6 bases unmatched. CDR3 sequence reads: CASSLGQTLNTEAFF. Written as DNA, the CDR3 is TGTGCCAGCAGCCTGGGACAGACTCTGAACACTGAAGCTTTCTTT.